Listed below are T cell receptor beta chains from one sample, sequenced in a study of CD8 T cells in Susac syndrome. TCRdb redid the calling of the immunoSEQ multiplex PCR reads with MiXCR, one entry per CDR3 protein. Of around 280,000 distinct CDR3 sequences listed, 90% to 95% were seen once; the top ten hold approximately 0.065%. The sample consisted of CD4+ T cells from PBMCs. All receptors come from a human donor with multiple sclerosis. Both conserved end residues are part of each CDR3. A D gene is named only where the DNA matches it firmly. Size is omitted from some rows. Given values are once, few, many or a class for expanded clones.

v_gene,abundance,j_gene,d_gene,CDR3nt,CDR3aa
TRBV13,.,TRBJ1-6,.,TGTGCCAGCACCGGGGGCTACGGTTCACCCCTCCACTTT,CASTGGYGSPLHF
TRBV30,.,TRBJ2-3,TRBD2,TGTGCCTGGGGACTAGGAGATACGCAGTATTTT,CAWGLGDTQYF
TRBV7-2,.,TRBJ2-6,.,TGTGCCAGCAGCTTAACCTGGGGTGGGGCCAACGTCCTGACTTTC,CASSLTWGGANVLTF
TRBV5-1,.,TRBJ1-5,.,TGCGCCAGCAGCTTGTTTCAGGGAGAGGAGCCCCAGCATTTT,CASSLFQGEEPQHF
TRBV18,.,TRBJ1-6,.,TGTGCCAGCTCACCTGTAGGAGATTATAATTCACCCCTCCACTTT,CASSPVGDYNSPLHF
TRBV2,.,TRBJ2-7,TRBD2,TGTGCCAGCAGTGATGTGGGACTAGCGGAGCAGTACTTC,CASSDVGLAEQYF
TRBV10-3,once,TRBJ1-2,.,TGTGCCATCAGTGGGGGACTCACCCAGCTGGACTATGGCTACACCTTC,CAISGGLTQLDYGYTF
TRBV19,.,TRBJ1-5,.,TGTGCCAGTAGTATAGATCCGTCAGGGGATCAGCCCCAGCATTTT,CASSIDPSGDQPQHF
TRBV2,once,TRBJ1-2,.,TGTGCCAGCAGTGAATCACTCAACTATGGCTACACCTTC,CASSESLNYGYTF
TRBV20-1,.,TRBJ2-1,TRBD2,TGCAGTGCTAGAGAGCCGGCTGTTGGGACTACAAATGAGCAGTTCTTC,CSAREPAVGTTNEQFF